The 27 T cell receptor beta chains in this list originate from one sample, sequenced in a study of TIL therapy for anti-PD-1-resistant metastatic lung cancer. Sequencing used immunoSEQ v3. The protocol was immunoSEQ multiplex PCR, while the TCRdb copy is restricted to in-frame clones and leaves out a portion. Of 10,000 to 12,000 clones listed, 56% are singletons. Described time point: pre-treatment sample, taken before nivolumab and TIL therapy. Pleural nodules or supraclavicular lymph nodes made up most of the excised metastases sampled. This sample comprised tumor tissue, obtained at baseline. These receptors all come from a person aged 25 to 79 with non-small cell lung cancer.

The V and J genes are TRBV11-3 and TRBJ2-3, with 11 bases aligning to TRBD2. The CDR3 totals 14 residues. Germline assignment: CDR1 SGHNT and CDR2 YENEEA. The ends lost 5 bases at V and 5 bases at J; junction bases unmatched: 3. The CDR3 coding sequence is TGTGCCAGCAGCCAAGGACTAGCGGGAGATACGCAGTATTTT. Amino acids: CASSQGLAGDTQYF. Using reference TRBV11-3 and TRBJ2-3 for the parts outside the CDR3, the full variable domain is EAGVVQSPRYKIIEKKQPVAFWCNPISGHNTLYWYLQNLGQGPELLIRYENEEAVDDSQLPKDRFSAERLKGVDSTLKIQPAELGDSAVYLCASSQGLAGDTQYFGPGTRLTVL.

This clone is classed as medium-sized (0.01 to 0.1%). V and J are TRBV5-4 and TRBJ1-2; no clear D gene. Germline CDR1 reads SGHNT; CDR2 reads YYREEE (reference sequence). Trimming cost V 4 bases and J 2 bases, with 15 bases left between them. The CDR3 length is 15 residues. CDR3 nucleotide sequence: TGTGCCAGCAGCCTCCTAGAGGGCGGAAACTATGGCTACACCTTC. Residues: CASSLLEGGNYGYTF.

The chain employs TRBV27 and TRBJ2-5, with no clear D. Germline CDR1 reads MNHEY; CDR2 reads SMNVEV (reference sequence). CDR3 length: 12 amino acids. The V end was cut by 6 bases, the J end by 5 bases, with 10 bases between. Written as DNA, the CDR3 is TGTGCCAGCAGCCGGATAGGGGAGACCCAGTACTTC. Amino acids: CASSRIGETQYF.

The chain couples TRBV27 to TRBJ2-7; TRBD2 aligns across 7 bases. The CDR3 sequence is 14 residues long. J was trimmed by 5 bases and V by 5 bases; bases with no gene match: 9. Germline assignment: CDR1 MNHEY and CDR2 SMNVEV (reference sequence). CDR3 coding DNA: TGTGCCAGCAGTCCCGGCGGGAGAATCCACGAGCAGTACTTC. Its protein is CASSPGGRIHEQYF.

The chain links TRBV18 to TRBJ1-6; 7 nucleotides agree with TRBD1. Germline CDR1 is KGHSH and CDR2 is LQKENI. The CDR3 has 16 residues. V shed 2 bases and J 5 bases; nucleotides not matched to a gene: 6. In nucleotides, the CDR3 is TGTGCCAGCTCACCAAGTAGGGACAGAGATAATTCACCCCTCCACTTT. It translates to CASSPSRDRDNSPLHF.

V gene TRBV5-1 combines with J gene TRBJ2-4, with no clear D. This CDR3 is 15 amino acids long. CDR1 and CDR2 (germline): SGHRS, YFSETQ. Trimming removed 1 base from V and 0 bases from J, with 8 bases in between. CDR3 bases: TGCGCCAGCAGCTTGCCGCAGGAAGCCAAAAACATTCAGTACTTC. Its translation is CASSLPQEAKNIQYF.

The rearrangement uses TRBV5-1 and TRBJ2-7; TRBD1 matches 8 bases. Trimming removed 4 bases from V and 0 bases from J; junction bases left unmatched: 3. Germline-derived CDR1 and CDR2 are SGHRS and YFSETQ. This CDR3 is 14 amino acids long. This CDR3 reads CASSPGTGSYEQYF. CDR3 nucleotides: TGCGCCAGCAGCCCCGGGACAGGCTCCTACGAGCAGTACTTC.

This clone was detected a few times. The chain has TRBV11-3 and TRBJ2-1, with D unclear. V shed 0 bases and J shed 6 bases, with 9 bases lying between them. Germline assignment: CDR1 SGHNT and CDR2 YENEEA. The CDR3 length is 14 residues. The CDR3 DNA reads TGTGCCAGCAGCTTAGATCCCCCGGCCAATGAGCAGTTCTTC. Its protein product is CASSLDPPANEQFF. Full variable domain (rest looked up from reference TRBV11-3 and TRBJ2-1): EAGVVQSPRYKIIEKKQPVAFWCNPISGHNTLYWYLQNLGQGPELLIRYENEEAVDDSQLPKDRFSAERLKGVDSTLKIQPAELGDSAVYLCASSLDPPANEQFFGPGTRLTVL.

The gene calls are TRBV4-2 and TRBJ2-3, with 8 bases that match TRBD2. Per germline, CDR1 LGHNA and CDR2 YNFKEQ. The V segment lost 4 bases and the J segment 3 bases; nucleotides outside the gene matches: 6. The CDR3 spans 15 residues. In nucleotides, the CDR3 is TGTGCCAGCAGCCTTATAGCGGGGCCTACAGATACGCAGTATTTT. This sequence encodes CASSLIAGPTDTQYF.

This clone was recorded a few times. The V gene is TRBV5-1, the J gene TRBJ2-2; D is perhaps TRBD1 (5 bases). The V end lost 4 bases, the J end lost 2 bases, and 9 bases lay between the germline ends. Germline CDR1 reads SGHRS; CDR2 reads YFSETQ. The CDR3 is 14 amino acids. CDR3 coding DNA: TGCGCCAGCAGCGCAGGGATTAACACCGGGGAGCTGTTTTTT. It codes for CASSAGINTGELFF.

The V gene is TRBV27, the J gene TRBJ1-2, with D possibly matching TRBD1 (5 bases). With 8 bases removed from V and 3 bases from J, the gap between germline ends came to 16 bases. Germline lookup yields CDR1 MNHEY and CDR2 SMNVEV (reference sequence). CDR3 length equals 14 residues. CDR3 region: CASGIGGGDYGYTF. The CDR3, as DNA: TGTGCCAGCGGTATTGGGGGAGGGGACTATGGCTACACCTTC.

The chain employs TRBV5-4 and TRBJ2-2; no definite D call. V was cut by 0 bases and J by 3 bases, with 6 bases left in between. CDR3 size: 14 residues. Germline CDR1 and CDR2: SGHNT and YYREEE (reference sequence). CDR3 sequence reads: CASSLVRDTGELFF. The CDR3 nucleotides are TGTGCCAGCAGCTTGGTAAGGGACACCGGGGAGCTGTTTTTT.

This clone is medium-sized by share. J is TRBJ1-5 and V is TRBV5-1, with D unresolved. Germline values: CDR1 SGHRS, CDR2 YFSETQ. The V gene lost 0 bases and the J gene lost 0 bases, with 7 bases spanning the gap. The CDR3 covers 15 residues. In DNA, the CDR3 is TGCGCCAGCAGCTTGGAATGGGGTAGCAATCAGCCCCAGCATTTT. Protein: CASSLEWGSNQPQHF.

The J gene is TRBJ2-1, the V gene TRBV6-5, with D possibly being TRBD2 (7 bases). The CDR3 is 14 amino acids. Germline-derived CDR1 and CDR2 are MNHEY and SVGAGI. V was shortened by 5 bases and J by 7 bases, with 15 bases between the two germline ends. For the CDR3, the DNA is TGTGCCAGCAGTCAACGGACTAGGGGGAATGAGCAGTTCTTC. Translating it yields CASSQRTRGNEQFF.

This clone was detected a few times. The rearrangement joins TRBV7-9 to TRBJ1-1; D is ambiguous. Germline V gene sequence: CDR1 SEHNR, CDR2 FQNEAQ (reference sequence). The germline V and J ends were trimmed by 3 bases and 1 base, with 6 bases remaining between them. This CDR3 spans 13 amino acids. CDR3 in DNA: TGTGCCAGCAGCTTCTGGGGGAACACTGAAGCTTTCTTT. Residues: CASSFWGNTEAFF. The full variable domain, rest sourced from reference TRBV7-9 and TRBJ1-1, is DTGVSQNPRHKITKRGQNVTFRCDPISEHNRLYWYRQTLGQGPEFLTYFQNEAQLEKSRLLSDRFSAERPKGSFSTLEIQRTEQGDSAMYLCASSFWGNTEAFFGQGTRLTVV.

J is TRBJ1-3 and V is TRBV19, with TRBD1 as a possible D gene (5 bases). Germline V gene lookup returns CDR1 LNHDA and CDR2 SQIVND (reference sequence). V lost 3 bases and J 0 bases, leaving 12 bases between the germline ends. The CDR3 length is 16 residues. In nucleotides, the CDR3 is TGTGCCAGTAGTATCCCCAGACAGTTCTCTGGAAACACCATATATTTT. Protein product: CASSIPRQFSGNTIYF.

The rearrangement links TRBV6-5 to TRBJ2-5; unclear D gene. Germline V CDR1 and CDR2: MNHEY, SVGAGI. Trimming pared 1 base from V and 5 bases from J, leaving 8 bases between. The CDR3 runs 13 residues. The CDR3: CASSYLGSETQYF. The DNA of the CDR3 is TGTGCCAGCAGTTACTTGGGTTCGGAGACCCAGTACTTC.

In this sample, this clone turned up a few times. This sequence joins TRBV6-5 and TRBJ1-2; possible D gene TRBD1, 6 bases. The germline gives CDR1 MNHEY, CDR2 SVGAGI. This CDR3 spans 13 amino acids. V lost 5 bases, J lost 6 bases, and 13 bases lay in between. The DNA for the CDR3 is TGTGCCAGCAGTCTCCTGGGGGCGCATGGCTACACCTTC. This translates into CASSLLGAHGYTF.

This clone was recorded a few times. The chain has TRBV30 and TRBJ1-1; D is perhaps TRBD1 (5 bases). Trimming stripped 3 bases from V and 1 base from J, with 9 bases between. The length of the CDR3 is 13 residues. CDR1 GTSNPN and CDR2 SVGIG come from the germline V gene (reference sequence). The CDR3 reads CAWSRGENTEAFF. For the CDR3, the DNA is TGTGCCTGGAGCCGGGGGGAGAACACTGAAGCTTTCTTT.

This clone has only one observation. The chain employs TRBV30 and TRBJ1-4; D is uncertain. The CDR3 runs 13 residues. The germline gives CDR1 GTSNPN, CDR2 SVGIG (reference sequence). Trimming pared 4 bases from V and 6 bases from J, leaving 12 bases between. As DNA, the CDR3 is TGTGCCTGGAATGCGTTGGCATATGAAAAACTGTTTTTT. Amino acids: CAWNALAYEKLFF.

This sequence joins TRBV29-1 and TRBJ2-5, with D perhaps given as TRBD1 or TRBD2 (6 bases each). V was cut by 6 bases and J by 4 bases, with 21 bases left in between. Per germline, CDR1 SQVTM and CDR2 ANQGSEA. This CDR3 region has 15 residues. This chain's CDR3 is CSVAGWRGFSETQYF. CDR3 nucleotide sequence: TGCAGCGTAGCGGGCTGGAGGGGGTTTTCAGAGACCCAGTACTTC.

The rearrangement uses TRBV19 and TRBJ2-3, with TRBD2 matching over 8 bases. V was pared by 6 bases and J by 4 bases, with 9 bases of the junction left unmatched. This CDR3 has 15 residues. Germline CDR1 reads LNHDA; CDR2 reads SQIVND (reference sequence). CDR3 region: CASSPRGGRADTQYF. For the CDR3, the DNA is TGTGCCAGTAGCCCCCGGGGGGGCCGGGCAGATACGCAGTATTTT.

V is TRBV9 and J is TRBJ2-1, with D possibly matching TRBD2 (5 bases). Trimming pared 0 bases from V and 10 bases from J, leaving 14 bases between. Per germline, CDR1 SGDLS and CDR2 YYNGEE. The CDR3 sequence is 14 residues long. The CDR3 DNA sequence: TGTGCCAGCAGCGTAGCGTCTAGCACAGTGGAGCAGTTCTTC. Its protein is CASSVASSTVEQFF.

The V call is TRBV27, the J call TRBJ2-1, with 8 bases matching TRBD1. The J segment lost 7 bases and the V segment lost 6 bases, leaving 14 bases of the junction unmatched. This CDR3 comprises 16 residues. Germline V lookup: CDR1 MNHEY, CDR2 SMNVEV (reference sequence). The CDR3, as DNA: TGTGCCAGCAGCCCATTTGTTACAGGGGGTACGAATGAGCAGTTCTTC. Protein sequence: CASSPFVTGGTNEQFF.

This clone was counted between two and nine times. The chain links TRBV5-4 to TRBJ2-3, with TRBD2 matching 11 bases. The germline gives CDR1 SGHNT, CDR2 YYREEE (reference sequence). Unmatched junction bases numbered 15, after V lost 4 bases and J lost 8 bases. The CDR3 consists of 17 residues. The chain's CDR3 is CASSTNKLAGVAGTQYF. The CDR3 region has the DNA TGTGCCAGCAGCACCAACAAACTAGCGGGGGTCGCTGGTACGCAGTATTTT.

This chain connects TRBV2 to TRBJ2-1; D is perhaps TRBD1 or TRBD2 (5 bases each). Germline lookup yields CDR1 SNHLY and CDR2 FYNNEI. Trimming took 3 bases from V and 4 from J, leaving 13 bases between them. CDR3 length equals 15 residues. CDR3 amino acids: CASSDEGLAYNEQFF. CDR3 sequence (DNA): TGTGCCAGCAGTGATGAGGGGCTCGCATACAATGAGCAGTTCTTC.

The chain has TRBV11-1 and TRBJ2-1; 9 bases match TRBD2. This CDR3 has 12 residues. J gave up 16 bases and V 7 bases, and 11 bases lay outside the gene matches. The germline V gene has CDR1 SGHAT and CDR2 FQDESV (reference sequence). For the CDR3, the DNA is TGTGCCAGCACCGACCTAGCGGGGTCTCTCTTCTTC. Protein sequence: CASTDLAGSLFF.